The T cell receptor (beta chain) described here comes from a study of T cell repertoires in ileal Crohn's disease. Noted time point: neoterminal ileum biopsy at postoperative endoscopy, about 6 months after surgery. Included were adult ileal or ileocolonic Crohn's patients indicated for ileocolonic resection. Turning to this clone: What it binds is not known.

TCRB immunosequencing input was roughly 500 nanograms of biopsy DNA per sample. Assay used: immunoSEQ multiplex PCR; TCRdb lists only in-frame clones, some missing. The data hold 11,000 or so clones, with about 82% observed a single time. Broader study findings: Active smokers at surgery had more clonal expansions than non-smokers. Clonality above 26.8% at surgery always came with endoscopic recurrence.

This receptor was identified in an adult with Crohn's disease. Sequencing was done on a sample of ileal tissue.

Here the CDR3 DNA reads TGTGCCACCAGCAGAGATCACTGGGGCATGAACACTGAAGCTTTCTTT. Protein product: CATSRDHWGMNTEAFF. J is TRBJ1-1 and V is TRBV15; possible D gene TRBD1, 5 bases. Trimming removed 0 bases from V and 0 bases from J, with 11 bases in between. This CDR3 has 16 residues. The germline V gene has CDR1 LNHNV and CDR2 YYDKDF (reference sequence).